This record covers a single TCR beta chain. As yet, its antigen is unknown. Time point defined: newly diagnosed GD, antithyroid drugs for less than 3 months. PBMC RNA was the source of the TCR library. Both iRepertoire HTBI primers and Arm-PCR of CDR3 regions were used to build the TCR beta libraries. MiXCR, run by TCRdb on the multiplex PCR reads, gives a single entry per CDR3 protein. This table holds around 400,000 distinct CDR3 sequences, around a sixth found once. Germline V gene data show CDR1 as SNHLY and CDR2 as FYNNEI. The CDR3 totals 17 residues. V lost 9 bases, J lost 5 bases, and 18 bases stayed unmatched. The data are from a study of regulatory T cells in long-lasting Graves disease. General study points: The study found persistent patients shared more public clonotypes (2,741) than new patients (just over 950). Blood alone, not thyroid tissue, was studied.

The chain recombines TRBV2 with TRBJ2-5, with 10 positions matching TRBD2. The origin of this receptor is a female donor with Graves disease. Sequenced material: peripheral blood mononuclear cells (PBMCs), taken at new diagnosis, from a patient treated with antithyroid drugs. The CDR3 is CARLQTRVAGGLETQYF. The CDR3 coding sequence is TGTGCCAGACTTCAAACGAGGGTAGCGGGGGGTCTGGAGACCCAGTACTTC.